One and the same sample provided the 10 T cell receptor beta chains below, sequenced in a study of human T cells and chemical hapten exposure. Total RNA was isolated from whole blood that had not been fractionated. TCRdb reprocessed the 5' RACE reads with MiXCR, giving one entry per CDR3 protein. The table shows 81,000 or so distinct CDR3 sequences, with under 10% occurring only once. These receptors all stem from a male donor in good health.

The chain uses TRBV6-5 and TRBJ2-3; the match to TRBD2 covers 13 bases. Trimming at V came to 6 bases and at J to 6 bases, leaving 6 bases not matched to a gene. Per germline, CDR1 MNHEY and CDR2 SVGAGI. The CDR3 totals 15 residues. CDR3 nucleotides: TGTGCCAGCAGCCTGGGACTAGCGGGATCCGATACGCAGTATTTT. It yields the protein CASSLGLAGSDTQYF.

This clonotype showed up just a few times. J is TRBJ2-7 and V is TRBV5-4; D is perhaps TRBD1 (5 bases). This CDR3 region has 13 residues. Trimming left V 1 base short and J 5 bases short, with 10 bases between. Germline assignment: CDR1 SGHNT and CDR2 YYREEE (reference sequence). This CDR3 is CASSLPGKNEQYF. The CDR3 nucleotides read TGTGCCAGCAGCTTGCCAGGGAAGAACGAGCAGTACTTC.

V usage is TRBV4-3 and J usage is TRBJ2-3; D possibly corresponds to TRBD2 (6 bases). V gave up 0 bases and J gave up 0 bases, with 13 bases separating them. Germline CDR1 LGHNA, CDR2 YSLEER. There are 17 residues in the CDR3. CDR3 sequence (DNA): TGCGCCAGCAGCCAAGATAAGCAGCGGGCTAGCACAGATACGCAGTATTTT. Protein sequence: CASSQDKQRASTDTQYF.

The chain combines TRBV12-3 or TRBV12-4 with TRBJ1-5; possibly TRBD1 for D (6 bases). V lost 5 bases and J 2 bases, leaving 16 bases between the germline ends. The CDR3 contains 16 residues. The CDR3 DNA sequence: TGTGCCAGCAGTCCCGATCCGACAGGACGCAATCAGCCCCAGCATTTT. Amino acids: CASSPDPTGRNQPQHF.

This clonotype was seen more than once but under ten times. CDR3 protein: CSARPRQGENTEAFF. The CDR3, as DNA: TGCAGTGCTAGACCCCGACAGGGGGAAAACACTGAAGCTTTCTTT. The chain employs TRBV20-1 and TRBJ1-1, with 9 nucleotides matching TRBD1. This CDR3 has 15 residues. Trimming at V came to 2 bases and at J to 2 bases, leaving 6 bases not matched to a gene. Germline CDR1 is DFQATT and CDR2 is SNEGSKA (reference sequence).

The rearrangement links TRBV6-2 or TRBV6-3 to TRBJ1-2; D possibly corresponds to TRBD1 (5 bases). The CDR3 consists of 17 residues. Germline V lookup: CDR1 MNHEY, CDR2 SVGEGT. Trimming removed 5 bases from V and 0 bases from J, with 19 bases in between. CDR3 in amino acids: CASSLPGPSPTNYGYTF. CDR3 nucleotide sequence: TGTGCCAGCAGTCTACCGGGACCCTCTCCTACTAACTATGGCTACACCTTC.

This clonotype has a count of ten or more. V is TRBV5-4 and J is TRBJ2-5, with 10 positions matching TRBD1. Looked up from germline, CDR1 is SGHNT and CDR2 is YYREEE (reference sequence). V lost 4 bases to trimming and J lost 5 bases; unmatched junction nucleotides: 5. CDR3 size: 14 residues. This chain's CDR3 is CASSPTGGPETQYF. CDR3 coding DNA: TGTGCCAGCAGCCCGACAGGGGGCCCGGAGACCCAGTACTTC.

This clonotype has just a few counts. The V gene is TRBV25-1, the J gene TRBJ1-5, with D uncertain. The germline gives CDR1 MGHDK, CDR2 SYGVNS. V was cut by 7 bases and J by 2 bases, with 6 bases left in between. This CDR3 region has 12 residues. The CDR3 region has the DNA TGTGCCAGCACTGAGGGCAATCAGCCCCAGCATTTT. It encodes CASTEGNQPQHF.

This clonotype was found a few times. V usage is TRBV6-5 and J usage is TRBJ1-2; D call uncertain. Germline V gene data show CDR1 as MNHEY and CDR2 as SVGAGI. This CDR3 is 14 amino acids long. The ends were cut back, 4 bases at V and 2 bases at J, with 11 bases in the middle. The CDR3 loop reads CASSSLEGNYGYTF. DNA of the CDR3: TGTGCCAGCAGTTCCTTAGAGGGAAACTATGGCTACACCTTC.

This clonotype was seen a few times. The chain links TRBV5-1 to TRBJ1-5; maybe TRBD1 (5 bases). CDR3 length: 15 residues. Trimming stripped 0 bases from V and 5 bases from J, with 12 bases between. Looked up from germline, CDR1 is SGHRS and CDR2 is YFSETQ. CDR3 in amino acids: CASSLGLGVDQPQHF. In DNA form, the CDR3 reads TGCGCCAGCAGCTTGGGGTTGGGGGTGGATCAGCCCCAGCATTTT.